Reported below is one T cell receptor beta chain. Produced via immunoSEQ multiplex PCR; TCRdb's table is partial and in-frame only. This table holds about 77,000 clones, around 90% found once. This CDR3 contains 13 residues. Per germline, CDR1 LGHNT and CDR2 FRNRAP. The junction had 5 bases not matched to a gene; V was cut back by 6 bases and J by 4 bases. The sample comes from a study of OX40 agonist ivuxolimab in advanced cancers. This receptor was obtained from an adult with an advanced solid tumor such as melanoma, head and neck, liver or kidney cancer. The material sequenced was CD4+ or CD8+ T cells sorted from blood, taken in a trial of the OX40 agonist ivuxolimab. This sequence joins TRBV12-5 and TRBJ1-1; TRBD1 aligns across 7 bases. CDR3 protein: CASGRDRATEAFF. CDR3 nucleotides: TGTGCTAGTGGCCGCGACAGGGCCACTGAAGCTTTCTTT.